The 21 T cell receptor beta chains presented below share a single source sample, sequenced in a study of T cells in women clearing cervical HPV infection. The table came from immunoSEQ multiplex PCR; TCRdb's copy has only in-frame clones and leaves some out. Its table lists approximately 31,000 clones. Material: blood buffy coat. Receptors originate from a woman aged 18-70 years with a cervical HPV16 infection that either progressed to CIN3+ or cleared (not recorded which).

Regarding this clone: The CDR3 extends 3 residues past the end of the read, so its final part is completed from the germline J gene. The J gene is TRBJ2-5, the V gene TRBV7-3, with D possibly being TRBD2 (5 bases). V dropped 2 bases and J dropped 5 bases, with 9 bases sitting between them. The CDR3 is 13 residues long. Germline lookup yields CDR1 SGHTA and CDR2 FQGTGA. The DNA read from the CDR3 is TGTGCCAGCAGCTTAGAGGGCTCGGAGACC. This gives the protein CASSLEGSET. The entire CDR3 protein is CASSLEGSETQYF. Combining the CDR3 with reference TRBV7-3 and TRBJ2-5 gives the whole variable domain GAGVSQTPSNKVTEKGKYVELRCDPISGHTALYWYRQSLGQGPEFLIYFQGTGAADDSGLPNDRFFAVRPEGSVSTLKIQRTERGDSAVYLCASSLEGSETQYFGPGTRLLVL.

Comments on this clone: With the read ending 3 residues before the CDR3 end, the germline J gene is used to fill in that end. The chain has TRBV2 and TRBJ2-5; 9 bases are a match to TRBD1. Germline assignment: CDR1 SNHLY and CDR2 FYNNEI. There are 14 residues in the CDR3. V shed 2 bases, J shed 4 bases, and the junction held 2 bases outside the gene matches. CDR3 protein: CASSETGGLETQYF. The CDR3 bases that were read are TGTGCCAGCAGTGAAACAGGGGGCTTAGAGACC.

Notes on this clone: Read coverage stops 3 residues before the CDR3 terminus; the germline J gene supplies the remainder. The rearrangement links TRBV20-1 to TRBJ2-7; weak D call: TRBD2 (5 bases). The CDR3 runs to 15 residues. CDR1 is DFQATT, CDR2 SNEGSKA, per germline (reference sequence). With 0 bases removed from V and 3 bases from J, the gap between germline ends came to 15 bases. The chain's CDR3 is CSARDSGGSNYEQYF. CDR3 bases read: TGCAGTGCTAGAGATTCGGGCGGGTCCAACTACGAG.

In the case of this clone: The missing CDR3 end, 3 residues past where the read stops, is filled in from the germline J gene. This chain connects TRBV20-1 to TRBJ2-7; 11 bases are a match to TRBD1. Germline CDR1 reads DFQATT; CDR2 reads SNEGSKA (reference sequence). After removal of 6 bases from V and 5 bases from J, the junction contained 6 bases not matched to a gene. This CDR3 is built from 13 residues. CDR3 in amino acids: CSAQGQGVDEQYF. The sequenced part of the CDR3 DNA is TGCAGTGCCCAGGGACAGGGGGTAGACGAG.

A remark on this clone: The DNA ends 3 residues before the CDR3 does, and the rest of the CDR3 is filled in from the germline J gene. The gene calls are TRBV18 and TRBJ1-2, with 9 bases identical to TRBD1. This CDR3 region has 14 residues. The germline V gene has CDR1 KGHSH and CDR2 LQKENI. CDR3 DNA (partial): TGTGCCAGCTCAAACCGGGACAGGGCCTACGAC. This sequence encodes CASSNRDRAYD. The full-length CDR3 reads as CASSNRDRAYDYTF.

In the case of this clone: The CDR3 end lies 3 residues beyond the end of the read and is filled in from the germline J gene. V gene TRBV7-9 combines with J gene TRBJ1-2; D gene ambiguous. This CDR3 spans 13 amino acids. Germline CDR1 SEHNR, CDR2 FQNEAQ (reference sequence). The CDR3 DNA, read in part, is TGTGCCAGCAGCCACGTACCGGTTAATGAC. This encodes CASSHVPVND. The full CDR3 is CASSHVPVNDYTF.

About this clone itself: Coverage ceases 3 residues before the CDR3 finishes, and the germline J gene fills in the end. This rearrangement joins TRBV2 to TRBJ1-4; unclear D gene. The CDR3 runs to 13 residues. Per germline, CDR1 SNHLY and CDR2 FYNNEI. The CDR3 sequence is CASTKSLNSPLFF. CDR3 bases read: TGTGCCAGCACTAAGAGTCTTAATTCACCA.

CDR3 bases read: TGTGCCAGCAGTTCGCGGACAGGGAGCACAGATACG. Its translation is CASSSRTGSTDT. The whole CDR3 sequence reads CASSSRTGSTDTQYF. J is TRBJ2-3 and V is TRBV27; 8 bases are shared with TRBD1. The read comes to an end 3 residues before the CDR3 does, leaving the germline J gene to fill in the end. Germline V CDR1 and CDR2: MNHEY, SMNVEV (reference sequence). CDR3 length: 15 amino acids. The ends lost 4 bases at V and 0 bases at J; junction bases unmatched: 3.

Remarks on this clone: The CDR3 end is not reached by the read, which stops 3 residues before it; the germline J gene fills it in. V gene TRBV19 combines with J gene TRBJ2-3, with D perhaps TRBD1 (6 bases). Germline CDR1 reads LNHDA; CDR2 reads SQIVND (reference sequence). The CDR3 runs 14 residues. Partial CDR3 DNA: TGTGCCAGTAGTTCCAGCAGGGGCCAAGAGACG. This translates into CASSSSRGQET. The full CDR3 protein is CASSSSRGQETQYF.

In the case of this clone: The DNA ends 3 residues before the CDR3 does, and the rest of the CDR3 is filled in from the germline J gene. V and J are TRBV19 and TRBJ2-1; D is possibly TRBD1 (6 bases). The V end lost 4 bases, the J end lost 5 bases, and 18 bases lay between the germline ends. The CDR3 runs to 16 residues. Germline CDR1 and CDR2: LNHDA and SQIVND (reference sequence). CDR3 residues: CASSTGHRDTHNEQFF. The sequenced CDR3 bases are TGTGCCAGTAGTACTGGACACAGGGACACTCACAATGAG.

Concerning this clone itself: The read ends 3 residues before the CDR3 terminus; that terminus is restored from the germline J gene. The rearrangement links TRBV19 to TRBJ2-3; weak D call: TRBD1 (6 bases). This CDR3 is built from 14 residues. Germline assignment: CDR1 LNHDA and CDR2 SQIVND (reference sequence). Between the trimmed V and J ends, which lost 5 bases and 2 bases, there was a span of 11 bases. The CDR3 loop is CASSQGPSTDTQYF. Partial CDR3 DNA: TGTGCCAGTAGTCAGGGGCCTTCCACAGATACG.

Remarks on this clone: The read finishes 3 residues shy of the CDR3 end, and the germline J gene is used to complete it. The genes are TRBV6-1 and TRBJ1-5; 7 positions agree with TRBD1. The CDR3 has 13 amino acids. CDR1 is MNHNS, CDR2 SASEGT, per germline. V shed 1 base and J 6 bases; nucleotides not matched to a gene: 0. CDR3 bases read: TGTGCCAGCAGTGAAGAGGGGGCTCAGCCC. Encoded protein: CASSEEGAQP. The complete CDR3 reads CASSEEGAQPQHF.

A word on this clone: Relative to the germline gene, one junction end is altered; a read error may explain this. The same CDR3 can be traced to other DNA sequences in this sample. The CDR3 here is CASSSWTGGDGYTF. The sequenced CDR3 bases are TGTGCCAGCAGTAGTTGGACAGGGGGCGATGGC. J is TRBJ1-2 and V is TRBV19, with 11 bases that match TRBD1. Sequencing ends 3 residues short of the CDR3 end; the germline J gene provides the rest. The CDR3 runs to 14 residues. Looked up from germline, CDR1 is LNHDA and CDR2 is SQIVND (reference sequence).

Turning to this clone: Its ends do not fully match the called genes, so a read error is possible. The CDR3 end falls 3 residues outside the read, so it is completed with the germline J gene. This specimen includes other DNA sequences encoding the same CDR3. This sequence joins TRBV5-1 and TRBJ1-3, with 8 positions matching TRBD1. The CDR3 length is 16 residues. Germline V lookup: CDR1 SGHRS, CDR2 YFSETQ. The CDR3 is CASSLGTGLSGNTIYF. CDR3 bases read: TGCGCCAGCAGCTTGGGGACAGGGCTCTCTGGAAACACG. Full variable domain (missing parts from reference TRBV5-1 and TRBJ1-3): KAGVTQTPRYLIKTRGQQVTLSCSPISGHRSVSWYQQTPGQGLQFLFEYFSETQRNKGNFPGRFSGRQFSNSRSEMNVSTLELGDSALYLCASSLGTGLSGNTIYFGEGSWLTVV.

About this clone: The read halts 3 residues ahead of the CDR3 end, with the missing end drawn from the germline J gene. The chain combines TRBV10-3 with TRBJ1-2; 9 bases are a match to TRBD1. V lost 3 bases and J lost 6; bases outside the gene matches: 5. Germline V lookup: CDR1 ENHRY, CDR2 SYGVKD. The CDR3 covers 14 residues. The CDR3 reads CAISDPGQGDGYTF. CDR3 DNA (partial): TGTGCCATCAGTGACCCGGGACAGGGAGATGGC.

CDR3 bases read: TGTGCCAGCAGCTTACGGACAGGAGGCACAGATACG. This translates into CASSLRTGGTDT. The whole CDR3 protein is CASSLRTGGTDTQYF. The chain joins TRBV7-6 to TRBJ2-3; 7 bases fit TRBD1. The read falls 3 residues short of the CDR3 end, and the missing part is taken from the germline J gene. Germline lookup yields CDR1 SGHVS and CDR2 FNYEAQ. The trim removed 2 bases at V and 1 base at J, leaving 3 bases unmatched. This CDR3 is 15 amino acids long.

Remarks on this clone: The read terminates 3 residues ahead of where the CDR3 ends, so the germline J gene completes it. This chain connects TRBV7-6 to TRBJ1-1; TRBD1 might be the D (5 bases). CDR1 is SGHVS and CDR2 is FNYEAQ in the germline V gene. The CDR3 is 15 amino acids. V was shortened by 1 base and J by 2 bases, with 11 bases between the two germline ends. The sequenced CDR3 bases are TGTGCCAGCAGCTTAGGGGGCTGGGATAACACTGAA. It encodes CASSLGGWDNTE. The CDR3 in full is CASSLGGWDNTEAFF.

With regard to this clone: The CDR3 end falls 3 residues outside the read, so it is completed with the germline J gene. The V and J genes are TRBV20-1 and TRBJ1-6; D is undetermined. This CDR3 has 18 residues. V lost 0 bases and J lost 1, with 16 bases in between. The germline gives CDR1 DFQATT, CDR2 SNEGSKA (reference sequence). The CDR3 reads CSARDTSGRRSYNSPLHF. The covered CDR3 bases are TGCAGTGCTAGAGATACTTCGGGTCGACGGTCCTATAATTCACCC.

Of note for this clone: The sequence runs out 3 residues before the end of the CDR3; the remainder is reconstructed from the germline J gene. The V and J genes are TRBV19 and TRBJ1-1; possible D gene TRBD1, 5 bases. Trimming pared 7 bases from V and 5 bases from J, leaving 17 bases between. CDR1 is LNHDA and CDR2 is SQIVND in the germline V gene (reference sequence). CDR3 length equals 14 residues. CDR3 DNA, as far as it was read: TGTGCCAGTATCCCAACCTCAGGGTATACTGAA. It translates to CASIPTSGYTE. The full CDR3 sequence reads CASIPTSGYTEAFF. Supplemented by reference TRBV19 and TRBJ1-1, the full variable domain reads DGGITQSPKYLFRKEGQNVTLSCEQNLNHDAMYWYRQDPGQGLRLIYYSQIVNDFQKGDIAEGYSVSREKKESFPLTVTSAQKNPTAFYLCASIPTSGYTEAFFGQGTRLTVV.

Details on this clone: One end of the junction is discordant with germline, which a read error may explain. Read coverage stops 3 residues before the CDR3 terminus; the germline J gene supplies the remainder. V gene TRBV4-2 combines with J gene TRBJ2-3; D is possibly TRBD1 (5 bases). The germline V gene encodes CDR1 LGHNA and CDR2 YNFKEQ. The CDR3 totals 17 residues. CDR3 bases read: TGCGCCAGCAGCCAAGTAACCCCTGCGGACACCACAGATACG. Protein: CASSQVTPADTTDT. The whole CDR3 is CASSQVTPADTTDTQYF.

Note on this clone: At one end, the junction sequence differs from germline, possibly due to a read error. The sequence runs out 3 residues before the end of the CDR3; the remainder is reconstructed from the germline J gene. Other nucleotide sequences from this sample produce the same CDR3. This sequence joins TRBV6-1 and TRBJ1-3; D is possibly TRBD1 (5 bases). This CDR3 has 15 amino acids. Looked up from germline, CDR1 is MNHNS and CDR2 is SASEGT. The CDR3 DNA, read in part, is TGTGCCAGCAGTGGGCCCTTGGGGCCTGGAAACACT. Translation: CASSGPLGPGNT. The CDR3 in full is CASSGPLGPGNTIYF.